These 9 T cell receptor beta chains share one sample of origin, sequenced in a study of vaccination effects on CD4 cells after COVID-19. The antigens these receptors bind are not known. Antigen-specific CD4+ T cells were expanded with viral peptide pools in the ViraFEST assay before sequencing. A roughly 10-day culture period preceded the isolation of CD4+ T cells. Measured with immunoSEQ multiplex PCR; TCRdb has only the in-frame clones, and not every one. The sample shows some 20,000 clones, less than 85% of them seen only once. The sample here was CD4+ T cells from PBMCs cultured with HCoV-229E spike peptides, taken before COVID-19 vaccination. The source is a human donor who received a COVID-19 vaccine.

The CDR3 nucleotides are TGTGCCAGCTCCCCTGACAACACAGATACGCAGTATTTT. Residues: CASSPDNTDTQYF. The chain joins TRBV18 to TRBJ2-3; D remains unclear. The germline gives CDR1 KGHSH, CDR2 LQKENI. Trimming took 6 bases from V and 2 from J, leaving 9 bases between them. The CDR3 sequence is 13 residues long. The complete variable domain, with remaining parts taken from reference TRBV18 and TRBJ2-3, reads NAGVMQNPRHLVRRRGQEARLRCSPMKGHSHVYWYRQLPEEGLKFMVYLQKENIIDESGMPKERFSAEFPKEGPSILRIQQVVRGDSAAYFCASSPDNTDTQYFGPGTRLTVL.

The J gene is TRBJ1-5, the V gene TRBV23-1, with no clear D. TRBV23-1 is recorded as an ORF, its role being uncertain. This CDR3 has 14 amino acids. V gave up 3 bases and J gave up 7 bases, with 13 bases separating them. The CDR3 is CASSHPHSRQPQHF. The CDR3 region has the DNA TGCGCCAGCAGTCATCCCCATTCGCGGCAGCCCCAGCATTTT.

The chain joins TRBV11-3 to TRBJ2-1, with 9 bases fitting TRBD1. The CDR3 is 14 residues long. Germline lookup yields CDR1 SGHNT and CDR2 YENEEA. With 4 bases clipped from V and 8 bases from J, the junction kept 6 bases outside the gene matches. The CDR3 here is CASSWDRDGHEQFF. The CDR3 nucleotides are TGTGCCAGCAGCTGGGACAGGGATGGCCATGAGCAGTTCTTC.

This chain links TRBV15 with TRBJ2-7; D is unclear. Germline assignment: CDR1 LNHNV and CDR2 YYDKDF (reference sequence). V was cut by 5 bases and J by 2 bases, with 10 bases left in between. The CDR3 extends over 13 amino acids. The chain's CDR3 is CATSLSGTYEQYF. In nucleotides, the CDR3 is TGTGCCACCAGCCTGAGTGGGACCTACGAGCAGTACTTC.

The chain links TRBV19 to TRBJ2-7, with D maybe TRBD1 (7 bases). The germline gives CDR1 LNHDA, CDR2 SQIVND (reference sequence). Trimming removed 3 bases at V and 0 bases at J, with 15 bases between. CDR3 length: 16 residues. Here the CDR3 DNA reads TGTGCCAGTAGTATGTCGGGGGCAGGGGGCTCCTACGAGCAGTACTTC. Its translation is CASSMSGAGGSYEQYF.

Only one count was recorded for this clone. The V gene is TRBV7-9, the J gene TRBJ2-2; no firm D call. Germline V gene sequence: CDR1 SEHNR, CDR2 FQNEAQ (reference sequence). This CDR3 spans 14 amino acids. V lost 5 bases, J lost 8 bases, and 15 bases lay in between. The CDR3 protein is CASSRSRTSGELFF. The CDR3 region has the DNA TGTGCCAGCAGCCGATCCCGGACCAGTGGGGAGCTGTTTTTT. Filled out from reference TRBV7-9 and TRBJ2-2, the complete variable domain reads DTGVSQNPRHKITKRGQNVTFRCDPISEHNRLYWYRQTLGQGPEFLTYFQNEAQLEKSRLLSDRFSAERPKGSFSTLEIQRTEQGDSAMYLCASSRSRTSGELFFGEGSRLTVL.

The chain uses TRBV18 and TRBJ2-1, with D tentatively TRBD2 (6 bases). CDR3 length equals 15 residues. V shed 6 bases and J shed 6 bases, with 18 bases lying between them. The V gene's germline CDR1 is KGHSH and CDR2 LQKENI. In nucleotides, the CDR3 is TGTGCCAGCTCCCGAACCCCGGGACTGAGCAATGAGCAGTTCTTC. Translated: CASSRTPGLSNEQFF.

The rearrangement uses TRBV27 and TRBJ1-5; D is unclear. Germline V gene sequence: CDR1 MNHEY, CDR2 SMNVEV (reference sequence). This CDR3 region has 16 residues. Trimming left V 4 bases short and J 3 bases short, with 16 bases between. In DNA, the CDR3 is TGTGCCAGCAGTTCCCGGATGGGGAGAAACAATCAGCCCCAGCATTTT. Translated: CASSSRMGRNNQPQHF.

The chain carries TRBV19 and TRBJ1-5, with D hard to call. The length of the CDR3 is 17 residues. Germline V lookup: CDR1 LNHDA, CDR2 SQIVND (reference sequence). Trimming left V 2 bases short and J 4 bases short, with 18 bases between. The CDR3 here is CASSIPPTGRWNQPQHF. DNA of the CDR3: TGTGCCAGTAGTATACCCCCGACGGGAAGGTGGAATCAGCCCCAGCATTTT. Using reference TRBV19 and TRBJ1-5 for the parts outside the CDR3, the full variable domain is DGGITQSPKYLFRKEGQNVTLSCEQNLNHDAMYWYRQDPGQGLRLIYYSQIVNDFQKGDIAEGYSVSREKKESFPLTVTSAQKNPTAFYLCASSIPPTGRWNQPQHFGDGTRLSIL.